These 2 T cell receptor beta chains originate from one sample sequenced in a study of T cells after posttransplantation cyclophosphamide. The table came from immunoSEQ multiplex PCR; TCRdb's copy has only in-frame clones and leaves some out. The table lists roughly 42,000 clones, with no singletons. Sequencing used PBMCs. All receptors derive from a woman between 45 and 65 years old in good health and a related stem cell transplant donor.

This clone was detected many times. V and J are TRBV5-1 and TRBJ1-2, with 8 bases aligning to TRBD1. The CDR3 extends over 16 amino acids. The germline V gene has CDR1 SGHRS and CDR2 YFSETQ. V dropped 0 bases and J dropped 8; count of bases not matched to a gene: 12. CDR3 amino acids: CASSLGQGAMFLGYTF. For the CDR3, the DNA is TGCGCCAGCAGCTTGGGGCAGGGGGCAATGTTTCTGGGCTACACCTTC. The entire variable domain, with the rest obtained from reference TRBV5-1 and TRBJ1-2, is as follows: KAGVTQTPRYLIKTRGQQVTLSCSPISGHRSVSWYQQTPGQGLQFLFEYFSETQRNKGNFPGRFSGRQFSNSRSEMNVSTLELGDSALYLCASSLGQGAMFLGYTFGSGTRLTVV.

In this sample, this clone turned up many times. This chain connects TRBV6-6 to TRBJ1-2; D is uncertain. Trimming shortened V by 8 bases and J by 6 bases, and 7 bases separated the two germline ends. The CDR3 runs to 10 residues. Germline CDR1 MNHNY, CDR2 SVGAGI (reference sequence). The CDR3 DNA is TGTGCCAGCCAGGCTAATGGCTACACCTTC. It encodes CASQANGYTF.